This T cell receptor (beta chain) originates from a study of shared clonotypes between healthy human individuals. Study at large: CD4 naive cells filled three plates per donor, CD4 memory three, CD8 naive two and CD8 memory one. Overall study results and limits: The study found about 4.6% of naive CD4 clonotypes shared across four donors.

This clone is a singleton in its sample. Its antigen is unidentified. The authors ran the assay at deep level. Once extracted for a subset, genomic DNA was divided evenly among several immunoSEQ plates. The method was immunoSEQ multiplex PCR; TCRdb's version includes in-frame clones alone and lacks a portion of them. Altogether 2 million to 2.5 million clones are present, about 95% being singletons, with the ten largest covering 0.13%. Per the germline V gene, CDR1 is LGHNA and CDR2 is YSLEER. The CDR3 has 14 residues. V was clipped by 8 bases and J by 0 bases, with 14 bases between them. The chain recombines TRBV4-3 with TRBJ2-7; D is ambiguous. The sequence derives from a man between 18 and 35 years old in good health. Sequencing was done on a sample of naive CD4+ T cells sorted from blood. Noted subset: CD45RA+ positively selected. The CDR3 coding sequence is TGCGCCAGCTCCCACACTCCTAGCTCCTACGAGCAGTACTTC. This codes for CASSHTPSSYEQYF.